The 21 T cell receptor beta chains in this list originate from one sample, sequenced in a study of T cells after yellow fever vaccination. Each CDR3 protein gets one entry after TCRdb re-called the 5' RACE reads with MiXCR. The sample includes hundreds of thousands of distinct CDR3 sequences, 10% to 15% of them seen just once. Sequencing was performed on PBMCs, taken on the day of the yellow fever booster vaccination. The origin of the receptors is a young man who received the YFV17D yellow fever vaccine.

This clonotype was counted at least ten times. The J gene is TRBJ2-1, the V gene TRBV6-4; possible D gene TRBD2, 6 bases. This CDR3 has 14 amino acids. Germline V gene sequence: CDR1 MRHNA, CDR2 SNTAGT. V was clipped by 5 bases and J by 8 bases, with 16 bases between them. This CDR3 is CASSPAGGRHEQFF. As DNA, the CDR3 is TGTGCCAGCAGTCCAGCTGGGGGGAGGCATGAGCAGTTCTTC.

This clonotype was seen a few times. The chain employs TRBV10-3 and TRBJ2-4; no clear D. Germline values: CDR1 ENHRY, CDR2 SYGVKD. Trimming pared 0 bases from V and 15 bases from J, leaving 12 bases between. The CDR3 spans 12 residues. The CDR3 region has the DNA TGTGCCATCAGTGAGTCGCCCACCTTCCGGTACTTC. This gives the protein CAISESPTFRYF.

This chain's CDR3 is CSALGGTSGRLIGNEQFF. CDR3 DNA: TGCAGTGCCCTTGGGGGAACTAGCGGGAGATTAATCGGCAATGAGCAGTTCTTC. V gene TRBV20-1 combines with J gene TRBJ2-1; 11 nucleotides line up with TRBD2. V dropped 6 bases and J dropped 6; count of bases not matched to a gene: 19. The germline V gene has CDR1 DFQATT and CDR2 SNEGSKA (reference sequence). The CDR3 has 18 residues.

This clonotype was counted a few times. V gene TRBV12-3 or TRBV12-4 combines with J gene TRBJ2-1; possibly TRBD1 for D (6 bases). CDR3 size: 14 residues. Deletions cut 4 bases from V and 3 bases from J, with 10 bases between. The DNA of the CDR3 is TGTGCCAGCAGTTGGGGGCCCCTCTACAATGAGCAGTTCTTC. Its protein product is CASSWGPLYNEQFF.

DNA for the CDR3: TGTGCCAGCAGTTTAATCCAGACAGAGCAGTACTTC. Protein: CASSLIQTEQYF. The chain links TRBV28 to TRBJ2-7; D gene ambiguous. The CDR3 loop spans 12 amino acids. Germline V gene sequence: CDR1 MDHEN, CDR2 SYDVKM. V lost 2 bases to trimming and J lost 7 bases, with 9 bases between them.

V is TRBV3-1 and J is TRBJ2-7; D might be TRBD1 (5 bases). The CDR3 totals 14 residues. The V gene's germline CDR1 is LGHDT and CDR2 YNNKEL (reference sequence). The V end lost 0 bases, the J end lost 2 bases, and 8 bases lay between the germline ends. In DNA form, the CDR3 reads TGTGCCAGCAGCCAAGAGGGGCTCACCTACGAGCAGTACTTC. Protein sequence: CASSQEGLTYEQYF.

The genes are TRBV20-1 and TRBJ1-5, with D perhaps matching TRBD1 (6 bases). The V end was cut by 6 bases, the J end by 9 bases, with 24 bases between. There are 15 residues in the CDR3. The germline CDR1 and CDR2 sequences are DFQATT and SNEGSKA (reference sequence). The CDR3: CSARSGGPGFLPQHF. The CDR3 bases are TGCAGTGCAAGGTCCGGGGGGCCCGGTTTTCTGCCCCAGCATTTT.

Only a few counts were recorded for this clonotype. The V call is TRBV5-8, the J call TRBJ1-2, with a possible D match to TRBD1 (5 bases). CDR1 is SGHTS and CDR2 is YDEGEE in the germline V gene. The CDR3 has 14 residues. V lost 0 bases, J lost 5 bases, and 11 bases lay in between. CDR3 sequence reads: CASSLDRLRYGYTF. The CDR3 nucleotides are TGTGCCAGCAGCTTGGACAGGCTCCGGTATGGCTACACCTTC.

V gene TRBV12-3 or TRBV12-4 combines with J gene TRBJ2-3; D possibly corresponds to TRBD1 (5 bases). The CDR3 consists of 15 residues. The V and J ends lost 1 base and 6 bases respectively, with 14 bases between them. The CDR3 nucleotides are TGTGCCAGCAGTTTAGTCCAGGGCGTGGAGGATACGCAGTATTTT. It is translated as CASSLVQGVEDTQYF.

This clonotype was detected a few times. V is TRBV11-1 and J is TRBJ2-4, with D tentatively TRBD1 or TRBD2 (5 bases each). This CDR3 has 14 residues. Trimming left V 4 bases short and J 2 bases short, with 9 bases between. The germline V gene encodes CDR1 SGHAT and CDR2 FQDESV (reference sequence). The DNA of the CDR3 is TGTGCCAGCAGCTCGGGACCGACCAAAAACATTCAGTACTTC. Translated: CASSSGPTKNIQYF.

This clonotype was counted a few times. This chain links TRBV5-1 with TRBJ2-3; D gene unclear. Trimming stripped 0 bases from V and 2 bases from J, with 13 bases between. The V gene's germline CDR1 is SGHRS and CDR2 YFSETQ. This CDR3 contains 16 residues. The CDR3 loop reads CASSLADNPYTDTQYF. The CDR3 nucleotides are TGCGCCAGCAGCTTGGCCGACAATCCTTACACAGATACGCAGTATTTT.

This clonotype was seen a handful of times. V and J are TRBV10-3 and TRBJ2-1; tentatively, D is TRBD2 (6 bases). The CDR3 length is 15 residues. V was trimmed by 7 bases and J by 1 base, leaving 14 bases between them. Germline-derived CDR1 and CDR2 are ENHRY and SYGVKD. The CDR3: CAITKERASYNEQFF. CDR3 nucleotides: TGTGCCATCACCAAGGAGCGGGCTTCCTACAATGAGCAGTTCTTC.

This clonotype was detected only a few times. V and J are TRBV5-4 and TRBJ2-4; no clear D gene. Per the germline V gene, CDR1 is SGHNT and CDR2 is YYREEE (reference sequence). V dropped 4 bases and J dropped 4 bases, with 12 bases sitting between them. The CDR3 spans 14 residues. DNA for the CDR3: TGTGCCAGCAGCCGACCCGAGAGAAAAAACATTCAGTACTTC. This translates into CASSRPERKNIQYF.

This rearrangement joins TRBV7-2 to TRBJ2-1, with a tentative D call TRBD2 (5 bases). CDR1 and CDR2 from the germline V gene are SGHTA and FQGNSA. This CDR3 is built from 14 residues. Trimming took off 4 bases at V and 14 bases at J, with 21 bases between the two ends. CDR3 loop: CASSSDPGRGREFF. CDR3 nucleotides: TGTGCCAGCAGCTCTGATCCGGGTCGGGGTAGGGAGTTCTTC.

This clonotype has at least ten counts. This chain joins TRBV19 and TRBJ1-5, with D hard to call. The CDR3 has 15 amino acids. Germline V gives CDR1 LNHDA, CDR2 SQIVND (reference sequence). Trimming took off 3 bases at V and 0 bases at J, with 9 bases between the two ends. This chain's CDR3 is CASSMVRYSNQPQHF. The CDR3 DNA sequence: TGTGCCAGTAGTATGGTGAGATATAGCAATCAGCCCCAGCATTTT.

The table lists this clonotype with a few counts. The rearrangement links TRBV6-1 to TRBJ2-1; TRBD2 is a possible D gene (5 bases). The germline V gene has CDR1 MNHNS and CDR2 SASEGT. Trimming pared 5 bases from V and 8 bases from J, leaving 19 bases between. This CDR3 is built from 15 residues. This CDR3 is CASSRYREPLYEQFF. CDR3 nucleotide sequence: TGTGCCAGCAGTCGATATCGGGAACCTCTGTATGAGCAGTTCTTC.

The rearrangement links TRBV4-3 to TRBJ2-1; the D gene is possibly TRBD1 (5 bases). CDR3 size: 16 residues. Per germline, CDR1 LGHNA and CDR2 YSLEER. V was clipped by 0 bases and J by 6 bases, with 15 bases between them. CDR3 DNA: TGCGCCAGCAGCCAAGATTGGGCGGATAGGGGCAATGAGCAGTTCTTC. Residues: CASSQDWADRGNEQFF.

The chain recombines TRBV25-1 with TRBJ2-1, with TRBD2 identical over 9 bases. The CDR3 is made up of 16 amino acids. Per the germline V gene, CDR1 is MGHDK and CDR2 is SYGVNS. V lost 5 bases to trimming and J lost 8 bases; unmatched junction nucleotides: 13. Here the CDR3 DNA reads TGTGCCAGCAGTCACTTTAGCGGGAGCGTTAAGGATGAGCAGTTCTTC. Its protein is CASSHFSGSVKDEQFF.

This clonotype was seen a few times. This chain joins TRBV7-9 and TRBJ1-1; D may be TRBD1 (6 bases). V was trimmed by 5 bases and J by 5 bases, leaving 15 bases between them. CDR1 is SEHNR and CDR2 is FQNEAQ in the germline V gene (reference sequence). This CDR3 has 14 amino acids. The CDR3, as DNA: TGTGCCAGCAGCCTAATGGGGGGGCTTACTGAAGCTTTCTTT. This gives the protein CASSLMGGLTEAFF.

The CDR3 is CASSQASQGVDKLFF. Here the CDR3 DNA reads TGCGCCAGCAGCCAAGCCAGCCAGGGGGTTGACAAACTGTTTTTT. This rearrangement joins TRBV4-3 to TRBJ1-4; TRBD1 aligns across 7 bases. V shed 1 base and J 11 bases; nucleotides not matched to a gene: 10. Germline CDR1 reads LGHNA; CDR2 reads YSLEER. This CDR3 is built from 15 residues.

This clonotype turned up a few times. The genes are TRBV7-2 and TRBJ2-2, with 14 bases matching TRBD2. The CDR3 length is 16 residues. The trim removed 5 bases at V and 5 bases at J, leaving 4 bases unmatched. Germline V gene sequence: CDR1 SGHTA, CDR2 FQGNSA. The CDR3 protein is CASSRGLAGVTGELFF. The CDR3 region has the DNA TGTGCCAGCAGCCGGGGACTAGCGGGAGTTACCGGGGAGCTGTTTTTT.